The clone carrying this T cell receptor (beta chain) is identified as medium-sized from frequency. The target antigen is unknown. TCRdb re-called the 10x single-cell sequencing reads and shows each CDR3 protein once, DNA omitted. The listing contains 750 to 900 distinct CDR3 sequences. The CDR3 runs 14 residues. The germline CDR1 and CDR2 sequences are MNHEY and SMNVEV (reference sequence). The sample comes from a study of CD8 T cells in cerebrospinal fluid in Alzheimer's disease. At the level of the study: Plate-based nested PCR sequencing and droplet-based sequencing measured CSF T cell clonal expansion.

Points from the study as a whole: Patients with mild cognitive impairment or Alzheimer's disease had a larger top CSF clone percentage than controls.

This TCR was recovered from a human donor with Parkinson's disease. V usage is TRBV27 and J usage is TRBJ2-7; no DNA is available, so the TRBD1 call from TCRdb remains unchecked. Source material: cerebrospinal fluid. The CDR3 loop reads CASSLRQGLGEQYF.